This TCR beta chain was sequenced for a study of T cell repertoires in cytomegalovirus infection. About the study: CMV infection plus the matching HLA type was flagged by public TCR beta signatures.

Study-wide findings and caveats: Cumulated frequencies of public TCR beta families served to identify carriers of CMV plus the relevant HLA. What dominated the ex vivo response were HLA-C-restricted CMV-specific TCR beta clonotypes.

Trimming cost V 4 bases and J 6 bases; bases outside gene matches: 17. The CDR3 sequence is 18 residues long. Looked up from germline, CDR1 is SGHTA and CDR2 is FQGNSA. TCRdb re-called the reads through MiXCR, storing one row per CDR3 protein. Found here are hundreds of thousands of distinct CDR3 sequences, less than 40% of them singletons; the top ten hold under 3.5%. This clonotype has a count of ten or more. The target antigen is unknown. This sequence joins TRBV7-2 and TRBJ2-3; 9 nucleotides line up with TRBD2. The TCR comes from a human donor in good health (CMV status not recorded). Some clones in this sample may be carry-over from other donors' samples. Sequences were obtained from PBMCs. The CDR3 reads CASSSIRASGTGGDTQYF. The DNA of the CDR3 is TGTGCCAGCAGCTCAATCCGGGCTAGCGGGACGGGGGGGGATACGCAGTATTTT. Full variable domain (missing parts from reference TRBV7-2 and TRBJ2-3): GAGVSQSPSNKVTEKGKDVELRCDPISGHTALYWYRQSLGQGLEFLIYFQGNSAPDKSGLPSDRFSAERTGGSVSTLTIQRTQQEDSAVYLCASSSIRASGTGGDTQYFGPGTRLTVL.